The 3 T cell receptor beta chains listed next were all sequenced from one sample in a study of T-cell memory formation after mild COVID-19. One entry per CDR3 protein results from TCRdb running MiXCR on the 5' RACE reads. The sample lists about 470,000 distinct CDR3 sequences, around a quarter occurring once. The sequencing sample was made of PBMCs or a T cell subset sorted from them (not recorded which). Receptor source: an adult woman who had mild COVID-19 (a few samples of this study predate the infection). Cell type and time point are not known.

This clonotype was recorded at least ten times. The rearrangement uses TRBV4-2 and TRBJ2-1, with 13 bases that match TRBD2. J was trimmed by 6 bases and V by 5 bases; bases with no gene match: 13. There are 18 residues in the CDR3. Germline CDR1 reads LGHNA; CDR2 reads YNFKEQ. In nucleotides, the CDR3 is TGTGCCAGCAGCGAAAAAAGTCCGGGACTAGCGGGACTCAATGAGCAGTTCTTC. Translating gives CASSEKSPGLAGLNEQFF.

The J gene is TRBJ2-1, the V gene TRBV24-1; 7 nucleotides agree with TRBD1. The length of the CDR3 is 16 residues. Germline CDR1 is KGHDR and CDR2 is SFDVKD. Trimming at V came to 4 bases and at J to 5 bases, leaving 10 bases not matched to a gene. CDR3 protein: CATSEYRGNTNNEQFF. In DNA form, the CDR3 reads TGTGCCACCAGTGAATACAGGGGTAATACGAACAATGAGCAGTTCTTC.

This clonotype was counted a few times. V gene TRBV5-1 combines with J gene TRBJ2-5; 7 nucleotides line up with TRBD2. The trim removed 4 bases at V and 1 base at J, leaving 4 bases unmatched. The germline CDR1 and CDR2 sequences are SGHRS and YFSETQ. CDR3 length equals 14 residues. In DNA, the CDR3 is TGCGCCAGCAGCCGTCAGCGGGGCCAAGAGACCCAGTACTTC. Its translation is CASSRQRGQETQYF. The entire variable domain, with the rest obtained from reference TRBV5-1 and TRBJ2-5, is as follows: KAGVTQTPRYLIKTRGQQVTLSCSPISGHRSVSWYQQTPGQGLQFLFEYFSETQRNKGNFPGRFSGRQFSNSRSEMNVSTLELGDSALYLCASSRQRGQETQYFGPGTRLLVL.